Given below is one TCR beta chain in context. Its antigen is undetermined. Other DNA sequences within the sample encode an identical CDR3. This sample is part of a study of T cell responses to AZD1222 COVID-19 vaccine. Study-wide background: Pooled in the analysis were second doses at about 4 or about 12 weeks.

The J segment lost 1 base and the V segment lost 4 bases, leaving 3 bases of the junction unmatched. Germline V gene lookup returns CDR1 SGHRS and CDR2 YFSETQ. The CDR3 length is 15 residues. Profiled with immunoSEQ multiplex PCR; TCRdb holds only in-frame clones, not every one. The sample contains around 50,000 clones, roughly 86% of which appear only once. Notes on the study in general: Only 6 or 7 individuals given AZD1222 were seropositive at baseline.

This specimen consisted of peripheral blood, obtained on day 0 of AZD1222 vaccination. The chain links TRBV5-1 to TRBJ2-2, with 8 bases identical to TRBD1. The clonotype comes from an adult in good health. CDR3 coding DNA: TGCGCCAGCAGCCCTGGGACAGGGAACACCGGGGAGCTGTTTTTT. Translated, it gives CASSPGTGNTGELFF.